The T cell receptor (beta chain) described here comes from a study of sequential checkpoint blockade in melanoma. Study information: Arm A got nivolumab then ipilimumab; arm B the reverse, 1:1.

The treatment was: randomized to nivolumab then ipilimumab (arm A) or the reverse (arm B). The data were produced by immunoSEQ multiplex PCR, yet TCRdb's version contains in-frame clones alone and is incomplete. Among 10,000 or so clones, approximately 71% were seen once, and the ten largest hold around 30%. This receptor was identified in a human donor with melanoma. The sample in question was CD8+ T cells sorted from blood (inferred from file names), obtained from a patient given nivolumab and ipilimumab in sequence.

The CDR3 here is CSEPTGAISNTGELFF. The CDR3 nucleotides are TGCAGCGAACCGACAGGGGCGATATCGAACACCGGGGAGCTGTTTTTT. The chain recombines TRBV29-1 with TRBJ2-2; TRBD1 matches 8 bases. Germline CDR1 SQVTM, CDR2 ANQGSEA. The V gene end was trimmed by 7 bases and the J gene end by 0 bases; junction bases not matched to a gene: 10. The CDR3 has 16 amino acids.